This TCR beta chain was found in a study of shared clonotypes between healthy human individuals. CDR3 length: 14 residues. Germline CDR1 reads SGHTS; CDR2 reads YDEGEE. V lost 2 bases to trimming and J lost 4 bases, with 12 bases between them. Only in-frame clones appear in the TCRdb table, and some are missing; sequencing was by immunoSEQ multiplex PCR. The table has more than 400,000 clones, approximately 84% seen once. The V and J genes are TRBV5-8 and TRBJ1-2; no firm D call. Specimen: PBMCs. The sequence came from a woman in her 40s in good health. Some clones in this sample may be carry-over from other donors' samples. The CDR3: CASSFGTAVYGYTF. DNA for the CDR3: TGTGCCAGCAGCTTCGGCACAGCGGTCTATGGCTACACCTTC.